The clone carrying this T cell receptor beta chain qualifies as medium-sized. Its antigen is undetermined. The source material, roughly 18-32 mg of unsorted bulk tissue, was used to co-extract RNA and DNA. The entry originates in a study of tumor-infiltrating lymphocytes in primary liver carcinoma. The study's findings and limits: Less overlap was seen in tumor-adjacent and tumor-blood pairs than in tumor region pairs.

CDR1 is LGHNA and CDR2 is YNFKEQ in the germline V gene. This CDR3 is built from 18 residues. The V and J ends lost 0 bases and 7 bases respectively, with 22 bases between them. Priming with a constant-region primer yielded TCR beta cDNA from about 540 ng total RNA. Libraries of TCR beta came from three nested multiplex PCR rounds with slightly modified ARM-PCR. The first two PCR rounds used TRBV1-TRBV30 forward primers with a C-beta reverse primer, about 10 cycles each. TCRdb recomputed calls from the multiplex PCR reads with MiXCR, one row per CDR3 protein. The repertoire holds roughly 200,000 distinct CDR3 sequences, around four fifths seen once, with around a sixth in the top ten.

Input material: tumor tissue from primary liver carcinoma. The chain couples TRBV4-2 to TRBJ1-5, with a possible D match to TRBD1 (5 bases). The sequence derives from a man aged 35-49 years with primary liver carcinoma and hepatitis B virus infection. CDR3 nucleotides: TGTGCCAGCAGCCAAGATAGAATTGGTGGGACCTCCAGGCAGCCCCAGCATTTT. Translating it yields CASSQDRIGGTSRQPQHF.